Listed below are T cell receptor beta chains from one sample, sequenced in a study of cytomegalovirus exposure and HLA in healthy donors. The table came from immunoSEQ multiplex PCR; TCRdb's copy has only in-frame clones and leaves some out. The data contain over 150,000 clones, approximately 96% of them singletons. The sequenced sample was PBMCs. These receptors all come from a young woman in good health and CMV-seronegative. The CDR3 runs from the conserved cysteine through the conserved F or W. A D gene is named only where the DNA matches it firmly. A clone size is listed for some rows: how often the clone was seen (once, few, many), or a class if it is expanded.

D gene	V gene	CDR3 length	J gene	clone size	CDR3 DNA	CDR3 protein
NA	TRBV6-5	11	TRBJ2-7	NA	TGTGCCAGCAGTTACCGCTACGAGCAGTACTTC	CASSYRYEQYF
TRBD2	TRBV11-2	14	TRBJ2-7	once	TGTGCCAGCAGCTTTGGCGGGGGTAGGGAAGGGCAGTACTTC	CASSFGGGREGQYF
TRBD2	TRBV2	16	TRBJ2-1	NA	TGTGCCAGCAGAGTGGGGCTAGCGGGGGGGTACAATGAGCAGTTCTTC	CASRVGLAGGYNEQFF
NA	TRBV6-6	15	TRBJ1-6	NA	TGTGCCAGCAGTTACGGACGGGGTTACGATTCACCCCTCCACTTT	CASSYGRGYDSPLHF
NA	TRBV29-1	12	TRBJ1-2	NA	TGCAGCGTTGAAGACCCGAGGGTCGGCTACACCTTC	CSVEDPRVGYTF
NA	TRBV7-3	14	TRBJ1-1	NA	TGTGCCAGCAGCCCCGGACTCTCCCACACTGAAGCTTTCTTT	CASSPGLSHTEAFF
TRBD2	TRBV5-1	14	TRBJ2-2	NA	TGCGCCAGCAGCCGAAGCGGGGGGACCGGGGAGCTGTTTTTT	CASSRSGGTGELFF
NA	TRBV5-8	16	TRBJ1-5	once	TGTGCCAGCAGCCGCTCGGGGGGGGTCGGCAATCAGCCCCAGCATTTT	CASSRSGGVGNQPQHF
TRBD2	TRBV2	13	TRBJ2-7	NA	TGTGCCAGCAGTGAGTTCAGCGGGGGAATCCAGTACTTC	CASSEFSGGIQYF
TRBD1	TRBV7-2	16	TRBJ1-1	NA	TGTGCCAGCAGCCCCTGGACAGGGGGTGTGGGCACTGAAGCTTTCTTT	CASSPWTGGVGTEAFF
NA	TRBV7-2	14	TRBJ2-7	NA	TGTGCCAGCAGCGTACTAGAGGGTAACTACGAGCAGTACTTC	CASSVLEGNYEQYF
NA	TRBV6-1	13	TRBJ1-6	NA	TGTGCCACCCGTCCTAAGAGAAATTCACCCCTCCACTTT	CATRPKRNSPLHF
NA	TRBV30	12	TRBJ1-1	few	TGTGCCTGGAGTGGGGTGGGGGCGAAGGCTTTCTTT	CAWSGVGAKAFF
TRBD2	TRBV5-1	14	TRBJ2-4	NA	TGCGCCAGCAGCCCCGGCGGGGGTCGGAACATTCAGTACTTC	CASSPGGGRNIQYF
NA	TRBV4-2	15	TRBJ1-1	once	TGTGCCAGCAGCCAAACCCTCGGAGGGATTACTGAAGCTTTCTTT	CASSQTLGGITEAFF
NA	TRBV18	15	TRBJ2-2	NA	TGTGCCAGCTCACCACCGTCAGGGGCCCCCGGGGAGCTGTTTTTT	CASSPPSGAPGELFF
NA	TRBV10-3	16	TRBJ2-7	NA	TGTGCCATCAGTGATGCCCGCGGGGGCCTCTCCTACGAGCAGTACTTC	CAISDARGGLSYEQYF
NA	TRBV19	15	TRBJ1-5	NA	TGTGCCAGTAGTATAGGTACAAGGAGTAATCAGCCCCAGCATTTT	CASSIGTRSNQPQHF
NA	TRBV9	15	TRBJ2-7	NA	TGTGCCAGCAGCGCCCTGGCGGGGGCTCCCTACGAGCAGTACTTC	CASSALAGAPYEQYF
NA	TRBV7-9	17	TRBJ2-2	NA	TGTGCCAGCAGCGCCTCCCGGAGGGGCTCCGTCGCCGGGGAGCTGTTTTTT	CASSASRRGSVAGELFF
TRBD1	TRBV29-1	13	TRBJ2-7	NA	TGCAGCGTTCGACAGGGGATCTCCTACGAGCAGTACTTC	CSVRQGISYEQYF
NA	TRBV4-2	16	TRBJ1-3	NA	TGTGCCAGCAGCCAAGGGATCACTAGCTCTGGAAACACCATATATTTT	CASSQGITSSGNTIYF
NA	TRBV18	13	TRBJ1-3	NA	TGTGCCAGCTCACCAGAGTATGGAAACACCATATATTTT	CASSPEYGNTIYF
TRBD1	TRBV4-2	15	TRBJ1-4	NA	TGTGCCAGCAGCCCCCGGGACAGCCTTAATGAAAAACTGTTTTTT	CASSPRDSLNEKLFF
NA	TRBV7-6	14	TRBJ1-5	few	TGTGCCAGCAGCACCCGGGACACAAATCAGCCCCAGCATTTT	CASSTRDTNQPQHF
TRBD1	TRBV7-6	15	TRBJ2-7	NA	TGTGCCAGCAGCCCCCTGGGGACAGGGGTCCCTGAGCAGTACTTC	CASSPLGTGVPEQYF
TRBD1	TRBV27	14	TRBJ2-5	NA	TGTGCCAGCAGTCACGGACAGGGCCAAGAGACCCAGTACTTC	CASSHGQGQETQYF
NA	TRBV4-3	16	TRBJ2-1	NA	TGCGCCAGCAGCCAAGAGTTAGGTGGGGGGTACAATGAGCAGTTCTTC	CASSQELGGGYNEQFF
TRBD2	TRBV28	15	TRBJ2-3	NA	TGTGCCAGCAGTTCCCCTAGCGGGGGTGCAGATACGCAGTATTTT	CASSSPSGGADTQYF
TRBD2	TRBV5-4	16	TRBJ2-3	NA	TGTGCCAGCAGCAGAAGGACTAGCGGGTTTACAGATACGCAGTATTTT	CASSRRTSGFTDTQYF
NA	TRBV5-6	14	TRBJ2-2	NA	TGTGCCAGCAGCTTGGGTATATACACCGGGGAGCTGTTTTTT	CASSLGIYTGELFF
TRBD2	TRBV27	16	TRBJ2-3	NA	TGTGCCAGCAGTTCCTCGACTAGCGGGGGCACAGATACGCAGTATTTT	CASSSSTSGGTDTQYF
NA	TRBV18	15	TRBJ2-1	NA	TGTGCCAGCTCACAATGGCAGGGATCCCACAATGAGCAGTTCTTC	CASSQWQGSHNEQFF
TRBD2	TRBV5-1	16	TRBJ2-3	NA	TGCGCCAGCAGCTTGGGTGGGTCTAGCGGAAAAGATACGCAGTATTTT	CASSLGGSSGKDTQYF
TRBD2	TRBV2	16	TRBJ2-3	NA	TGTGCCAGCAGTGGCGGGGGGGCCATTCTTTCAGATACGCAGTATTTT	CASSGGGAILSDTQYF
NA	TRBV7-2	15	TRBJ1-3	NA	TGTGCCAGCAGCTTAGACGCCAGCTCTGGAAACACCATATATTTT	CASSLDASSGNTIYF
TRBD2	TRBV7-9	17	TRBJ2-1	NA	TGTGCCAGTACAGGACTAGCGGGCCGGAGCTCCTACAATGAGCAGTTCTTC	CASTGLAGRSSYNEQFF
TRBD2	TRBV5-4	16	TRBJ2-1	NA	TGTGCCAGCAGCTTGGCGGGCCTAGCGGGGTACAATGAGCAGTTCTTC	CASSLAGLAGYNEQFF
NA	TRBV23-1	14	TRBJ1-2	NA	TGCGCCAGCAGTCAATCGAGGTTGGGGGGTGGCTACACCTTC	CASSQSRLGGGYTF
TRBD2	TRBV19	14	TRBJ2-1	NA	TGTGCCAGTCTAGCGGGGGGGCCCTACAATGAGCAGTTCTTC	CASLAGGPYNEQFF
NA	TRBV6-5	14	TRBJ1-4	NA	TGTGCCAGCAGTCCGAACACAGGTTATGAAAAACTGTTTTTT	CASSPNTGYEKLFF
NA	TRBV12-5	21	TRBJ2-6	once	TGTGCTAGTGGTTTGGTACGTTGGGGCAGCCGCTTCAACTCTGGGGCCAACGTCCTGACTTTC	CASGLVRWGSRFNSGANVLTF
TRBD1	TRBV5-1	15	TRBJ2-7	NA	TGCGCCAGCAGCCCGACAGGGGGCGTTACCTACGAGCAGTACTTC	CASSPTGGVTYEQYF
TRBD1	TRBV18	15	TRBJ2-1	NA	TGTGCCAGCTCACCTCCTCGGGACAGGAGGCTTCAGCAGTTCTTC	CASSPPRDRRLQQFF
TRBD1	TRBV7-9	13	TRBJ1-2	NA	TGTGCCAGCAGCCTTCCGACAGGGTATGGCTACACCTTC	CASSLPTGYGYTF
TRBD1	TRBV6-5	15	TRBJ1-2	NA	TGTGCCAGCAGTTACTCGGGCGACAGGGTCGGTGGCTACACCTTC	CASSYSGDRVGGYTF
TRBD1	TRBV6-5	13	TRBJ2-7	NA	TGTGCCAGCAGAACAGGGGTTTCCTACGAGCAGTACTTC	CASRTGVSYEQYF
TRBD1	TRBV4-3	16	TRBJ1-6	once	TGCGCCAGCAGCCGAAAACAGGGGGACTATAATTCACCCCTCCACTTT	CASSRKQGDYNSPLHF
TRBD2	TRBV6-4	16	TRBJ2-3	NA	TGTGCCAGCAGCCCAGGGACTAGCGTACCTTGGGATACGCAGTATTTT	CASSPGTSVPWDTQYF
NA	TRBV2	13	TRBJ2-7	NA	TGTGCCAGCAAATGGACAGCTTCCTACGAGCAGTACTTC	CASKWTASYEQYF
NA	TRBV14	13	TRBJ2-1	NA	TGTGCCAGCAGCCAAGTCTCAGACAATGAGCAGTTCTTC	CASSQVSDNEQFF
NA	TRBV9	14	TRBJ1-6	NA	TGTGCCAGCAGCGGAGACAGTCCAAATTCACCCCTCCACTTT	CASSGDSPNSPLHF
TRBD2	TRBV27	22	TRBJ2-1	NA	TGTGCCAGCAGTTTATCCGCCTCGGGGCTAGCGGGGGGGCGGGGGGATTGGAATGAGCAGTTCTTC	CASSLSASGLAGGRGDWNEQFF
TRBD1	TRBV9	16	TRBJ1-1	NA	TGTGCCAGCAGCCCCCACCCTCAGGGGGCGCTTACTGAAGCTTTCTTT	CASSPHPQGALTEAFF
NA	TRBV4-2	13	TRBJ1-1	NA	TGTGCCAGCAGCCAAGAGAGGAACACTGAAGCTTTCTTT	CASSQERNTEAFF